The TCR beta chain described here comes from a study of blood T cell repertoires in COVID-19. From germline, CDR1 is LNHNV and CDR2 YYDKDF (reference sequence). The length of the CDR3 is 15 residues. Deletions cut 0 bases from V and 2 bases from J, with 10 bases between. A few counts support this clone. Produced via immunoSEQ multiplex PCR; TCRdb's table is partial and in-frame only. The sample holds more than 250,000 clones, about 89% seen once. The TCR comes from a woman aged 18-29 years who had recovered from COVID-19. The V call is TRBV15, the J call TRBJ2-5; D may be TRBD1 (6 bases). The specimen sequenced was PBMCs or T cells enriched from blood (not recorded which). The CDR3 DNA sequence: TGTGCCACCAGCAGAGATAGACAGGAGCAAGAGACCCAGTACTTC. As protein: CATSRDRQEQETQYF.